This T cell receptor beta chain derives from a study of CD8 T cells in ankylosing spondylitis (TCRdb year 2017). Study-level background: T cell receptor beta repertoires were profiled in healthy donors and ankylosing spondylitis patients so that disease-linked TCR variants could be found. The whole study cohort included some 100 healthy donors and 20 to 30 ankylosing spondylitis patients. Peripheral blood was sampled, and synovial fluid was additionally collected from ankylosing spondylitis patients. General study outcomes and caveats: Significant enrichment of the disease-linked clones was reported in matched synovial fluid samples from ankylosing spondylitis patients. A TCR beta motif made up of roughly eight highly homologous amino acid variants appeared to be characteristic of blood from ankylosing spondylitis patients. A CD8+ phenotype was shown by the disease-linked clones, which were found at relatively low frequencies in peripheral blood. Some of the motif variants had been reported before in the synovial fluid and blood of reactive arthritis patients, a finding that suggests common disease-initiation mechanisms.

TCRdb shows the sequencer as Illumina HiSeq 2500. Quantitative 5'-RACE with molecular barcodes was the method used to prepare the TCR beta libraries. The study's processing was this. A new computational method, built on a probabilistic model of VDJ rearrangement, was used to identify disease-linked TCR variants. The raw public reads went through TCRdb reprocessing: fastp at Q25, MiXCR clone calling, in-frame beta chains kept. Rows matching on CDR3 protein sequence are summarized as one entry with the most common DNA and genes. The V and J calls shown here were made by TCRdb, not taken from the authors' results. The sample records hundreds of thousands of distinct CDR3 sequences, 12% of which are singletons. The top ten clones comprise approximately 0.46% of the sample. The table lists this clonotype with many counts. There is no known antigen for this receptor. No base-level quality is on record; no much larger clone is a single base apart.

CDR1 and CDR2 are drawn from the germline V gene (reference sequence): SEHNR, FQNEAQ. Trimming removed 3 bases from V and 6 bases from J, leaving 9 bases between the germline ends. Counted from cysteine to phenylalanine, this CDR3 has 12 amino acids. Just CDR3 DNA is preserved here, 36 bases in frame from base 1. The sequence derives from a male donor with ankylosing spondylitis. Material for sequencing was blood, either unsorted or a sorted T cell fraction (not recorded which). The chain uses TRBV7-9 and TRBJ2-7, and perhaps TRBD1 as D gene, on 5 matching bases. The DNA sequence is given as TGTGCCAGCAGCTTTGGCAGGGCCGAGCAGTACTTC. This yields the protein CASSFGRAEQYF.